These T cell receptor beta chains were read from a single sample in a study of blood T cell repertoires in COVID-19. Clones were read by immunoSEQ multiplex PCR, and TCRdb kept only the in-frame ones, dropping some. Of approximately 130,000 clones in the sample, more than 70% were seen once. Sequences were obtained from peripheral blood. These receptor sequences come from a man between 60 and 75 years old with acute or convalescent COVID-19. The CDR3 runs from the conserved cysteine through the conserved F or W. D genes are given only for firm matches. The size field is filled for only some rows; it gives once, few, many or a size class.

cdr3_aa: CASSPWQGSNQPQHF
j_call: TRBJ1-5
d_call: NA
v_call: TRBV19
clone_size: NA

cdr3_aa: CAISAQGGRNEQFF
j_call: TRBJ2-1
d_call: NA
v_call: TRBV10-3
clone_size: few

cdr3_aa: CASSPRGLAGGPHEQFF
j_call: TRBJ2-1
d_call: TRBD2
v_call: TRBV7-2
clone_size: NA

cdr3_aa: CSAIRDLAGGPSSYEQYF
j_call: TRBJ2-7
d_call: TRBD2
v_call: TRBV29-1
clone_size: NA

cdr3_aa: CSVVRQGDTGELFF
j_call: TRBJ2-2
d_call: TRBD1
v_call: TRBV29-1
clone_size: NA

cdr3_aa: CASSSSGLASADTQYF
j_call: TRBJ2-3
d_call: TRBD2
v_call: TRBV19
clone_size: few

cdr3_aa: CASSLGARGAYEQYF
j_call: TRBJ2-7
d_call: TRBD2
v_call: TRBV7-9
clone_size: NA

cdr3_aa: CASSVGREGYGEQYF
j_call: TRBJ2-7
d_call: TRBD2
v_call: TRBV9
clone_size: NA

cdr3_aa: CASSPRDRAGETQYF
j_call: TRBJ2-5
d_call: TRBD1
v_call: TRBV9
clone_size: NA

cdr3_aa: CATSVSTGIPGELFF
j_call: TRBJ2-2
d_call: TRBD1
v_call: TRBV24-1
clone_size: NA

cdr3_aa: CASSVGTGGAPLHF
j_call: TRBJ1-6
d_call: NA
v_call: TRBV2
clone_size: NA

cdr3_aa: CASTLAGTDTQYF
j_call: TRBJ2-3
d_call: TRBD2
v_call: TRBV19
clone_size: NA

cdr3_aa: CSVEQGTPFSGANVLTF
j_call: TRBJ2-6
d_call: NA
v_call: TRBV29-1
clone_size: NA

cdr3_aa: CASSDGGYYNEQFF
j_call: TRBJ2-1
d_call: TRBD2
v_call: TRBV2
clone_size: NA

cdr3_aa: CASSFGSTENEQFF
j_call: TRBJ2-1
d_call: NA
v_call: TRBV6-5
clone_size: NA

cdr3_aa: CASSLTGTGYEQYF
j_call: TRBJ2-7
d_call: TRBD1
v_call: TRBV9
clone_size: NA

cdr3_aa: CASRLGNTEAFF
j_call: TRBJ1-1
d_call: NA
v_call: TRBV6-5
clone_size: NA

cdr3_aa: CASGENSNQPQHF
j_call: TRBJ1-5
d_call: NA
v_call: TRBV2
clone_size: NA

cdr3_aa: CASSITAVGTDTQYF
j_call: TRBJ2-3
d_call: NA
v_call: TRBV19
clone_size: NA

cdr3_aa: CASSLFPQRQETQYF
j_call: TRBJ2-5
d_call: NA
v_call: TRBV7-2
clone_size: NA

cdr3_aa: CASSSRTAGVYEQYF
j_call: TRBJ2-7
d_call: TRBD2
v_call: TRBV7-2
clone_size: NA

cdr3_aa: CASSHSAGATDTQYF
j_call: TRBJ2-3
d_call: TRBD2
v_call: TRBV5-4
clone_size: NA

cdr3_aa: CASRPVGAGIDF
j_call: TRBJ2-7
d_call: NA
v_call: TRBV12-2
clone_size: NA

cdr3_aa: CASSLDGGLNTGELFF
j_call: TRBJ2-2
d_call: NA
v_call: TRBV5-1
clone_size: NA

cdr3_aa: CASSLAGDPTDTQYF
j_call: TRBJ2-3
d_call: NA
v_call: TRBV5-1
clone_size: NA

cdr3_aa: CASSIGQGAVGTEAFF
j_call: TRBJ1-1
d_call: TRBD1
v_call: TRBV5-1
clone_size: NA

cdr3_aa: CASSGQENSPLHF
j_call: TRBJ1-6
d_call: TRBD1
v_call: TRBV28
clone_size: NA

cdr3_aa: CASSLGTGAQETQYF
j_call: TRBJ2-5
d_call: TRBD1
v_call: TRBV4-2
clone_size: NA

cdr3_aa: CASSLTGGTSYEQYF
j_call: TRBJ2-7
d_call: TRBD1
v_call: TRBV5-5
clone_size: NA

cdr3_aa: CASSLGQGRNGYTF
j_call: TRBJ1-2
d_call: TRBD1
v_call: TRBV3-1/TRBV3-2
clone_size: few

cdr3_aa: CASRSSATNEKLFF
j_call: TRBJ1-4
d_call: NA
v_call: TRBV5-1
clone_size: once

cdr3_aa: CASPGGNSDTQYF
j_call: TRBJ2-3
d_call: NA
v_call: TRBV2
clone_size: NA

cdr3_aa: CASRTGGNQPQHF
j_call: TRBJ1-5
d_call: TRBD1
v_call: TRBV19
clone_size: NA

cdr3_aa: CARSKEGSLSGNTIYF
j_call: TRBJ1-3
d_call: NA
v_call: TRBV5-3
clone_size: few

cdr3_aa: CATSDLRRSGELFF
j_call: TRBJ2-2
d_call: NA
v_call: TRBV24-1
clone_size: few

cdr3_aa: CASSPGQVIDEQYF
j_call: TRBJ2-7
d_call: TRBD1
v_call: TRBV5-1
clone_size: few

cdr3_aa: CASSPLSGRASDTQYF
j_call: TRBJ2-3
d_call: TRBD2
v_call: TRBV11-2
clone_size: NA

cdr3_aa: CASSITSGTDYGYTF
j_call: TRBJ1-2
d_call: TRBD1
v_call: TRBV19
clone_size: NA

cdr3_aa: CAIRLTVDSYEQYF
j_call: TRBJ2-7
d_call: NA
v_call: TRBV10-3
clone_size: NA

cdr3_aa: CATSRDTGGNTEAFF
j_call: TRBJ1-1
d_call: TRBD1
v_call: TRBV15
clone_size: NA

cdr3_aa: CASSVGIAGTGELFF
j_call: TRBJ2-2
d_call: TRBD2
v_call: TRBV9
clone_size: few

cdr3_aa: CASTPSGSSYNEQFF
j_call: TRBJ2-1
d_call: TRBD2
v_call: TRBV19
clone_size: NA

cdr3_aa: CASSQEGHGNSYEQYF
j_call: TRBJ2-7
d_call: NA
v_call: TRBV4-1
clone_size: NA

cdr3_aa: CASSSLGLAGGDTQYF
j_call: TRBJ2-3
d_call: TRBD2
v_call: TRBV7-9
clone_size: once

cdr3_aa: CASSQESGRETQYF
j_call: TRBJ2-5
d_call: TRBD2
v_call: TRBV4-2
clone_size: NA

cdr3_aa: CASSLRTSGDTQYF
j_call: TRBJ2-3
d_call: TRBD2
v_call: TRBV28
clone_size: once

cdr3_aa: CASSRQGGRALELDTQYF
j_call: TRBJ2-3
d_call: TRBD2
v_call: TRBV7-2
clone_size: NA

cdr3_aa: CASTPTRRDTEAFF
j_call: TRBJ1-1
d_call: NA
v_call: TRBV28
clone_size: NA

cdr3_aa: CASSLGRADWGENTEAFF
j_call: TRBJ1-1
d_call: NA
v_call: TRBV7-2
clone_size: NA

cdr3_aa: CASSPAGLADTQYF
j_call: TRBJ2-3
d_call: TRBD2
v_call: TRBV7-6
clone_size: once